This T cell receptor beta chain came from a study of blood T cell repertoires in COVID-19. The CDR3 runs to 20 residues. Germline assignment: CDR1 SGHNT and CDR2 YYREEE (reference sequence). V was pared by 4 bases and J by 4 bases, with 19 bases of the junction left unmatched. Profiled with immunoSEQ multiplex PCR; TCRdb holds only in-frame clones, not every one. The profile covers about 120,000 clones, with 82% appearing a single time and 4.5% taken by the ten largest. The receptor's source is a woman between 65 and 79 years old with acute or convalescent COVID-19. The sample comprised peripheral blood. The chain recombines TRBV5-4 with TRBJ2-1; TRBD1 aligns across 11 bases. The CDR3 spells CASSRLTGTGGRTIYNEQFF. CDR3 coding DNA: TGTGCCAGCAGCCGACTGACCGGGACAGGGGGGAGAACCATTTACAATGAGCAGTTCTTC. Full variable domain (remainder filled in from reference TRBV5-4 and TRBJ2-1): ETGVTQSPTHLIKTRGQQVTLRCSSQSGHNTVSWYQQALGQGPQFIFQYYREEENGRGNFPPRFSGLQFPNYSSELNVNALELDDSALYLCASSRLTGTGGRTIYNEQFFGPGTRLTVL.